Listed below are T cell receptor beta chains from one sample, sequenced in a study of T cell changes during pregnancy in multiple sclerosis. Profiled with immunoSEQ multiplex PCR; TCRdb holds only in-frame clones, not every one. The sample holds 65,000 to 90,000 clones; approximately 92% are singletons and the top ten take 2% to 2.5%. The specimen was peripheral blood, collected before pregnancy. These receptors originate from a female donor with multiple sclerosis, enrolled in a pregnancy study. Both conserved end residues are part of each CDR3. D genes are given only for firm matches. Expanded clones get a size class; other rows say once, few or many, or leave the size out.

TRBV19	-	once	TRBJ1-1	CASTKSSVMNTEAFF	TGTGCCAGTACAAAATCTTCGGTAATGAACACTGAAGCTTTCTTT
TRBV5-1	TRBD2	-	TRBJ2-3	CASSLDGRAADTQYF	TGCGCCAGCAGCTTGGACGGGAGGGCCGCAGATACGCAGTATTTT
TRBV6-5	TRBD2	-	TRBJ2-1	CASRGLAGEQFF	TGTGCCAGCAGGGGACTAGCGGGGGAGCAGTTCTTC
TRBV7-3	TRBD2	-	TRBJ2-2	CASSFSGRTSTGELFF	TGTGCCAGCAGCTTTAGCGGGAGGACTAGCACCGGGGAGCTGTTTTTT
TRBV7-3	TRBD2	-	TRBJ2-1	CASSLGTGLAAYNEQFF	TGTGCCAGCAGCTTAGGTACGGGACTAGCGGCTTACAATGAGCAGTTCTTC
TRBV28	TRBD1	-	TRBJ1-1	CASSLLAGGLSGYTEAFF	TGTGCCAGCAGCCTGTTGGCAGGGGGCCTCTCCGGTTACACTGAAGCTTTCTTT
TRBV7-9	-	once	TRBJ2-2	CASSLVQVDTGELFF	TGTGCCAGCAGCTTAGTACAGGTAGACACCGGGGAGCTGTTTTTT
TRBV5-4	-	-	TRBJ1-1	CASSPPDVGGTEAFF	TGTGCCAGCAGCCCCCCCGATGTCGGCGGGACTGAAGCTTTCTTT
TRBV11-2	TRBD1	-	TRBJ1-1	CASSLNRGIAEAFF	TGTGCCAGCAGCTTAAACAGGGGGATCGCTGAAGCTTTCTTT
TRBV6-5	TRBD1	-	TRBJ1-2	CASSYSETGFYGYTF	TGTGCCAGCAGTTACTCAGAGACAGGGTTCTATGGCTACACCTTC
TRBV28	-	-	TRBJ1-5	CASSFAGANQPQHF	TGTGCCAGCAGTTTCGCAGGGGCGAATCAGCCCCAGCATTTT
TRBV28	TRBD1	-	TRBJ2-7	CASRTGPYEQYF	TGTGCCAGTCGGACAGGGCCCTACGAGCAGTACTTC
TRBV5-1	TRBD2	once	TRBJ2-2	CASSPRTSSGGELFF	TGCGCCAGCAGCCCCAGGACTAGTTCGGGCGGGGAGCTGTTTTTT
TRBV30	TRBD1	-	TRBJ1-2	CAWNSGTGANYGYTF	TGTGCCTGGAACTCCGGGACAGGGGCTAACTATGGCTACACCTTC
TRBV19	TRBD1	-	TRBJ1-5	CASSYPGGREQPQHF	TGTGCCAGTAGTTACCCAGGGGGCCGGGAGCAGCCCCAGCATTTT
TRBV21-1	-	-	TRBJ2-1	CASSKGGTSGRFYEQFF	TGTGCCAGCAGCAAAGGGGGGACTAGCGGGAGGTTCTATGAGCAGTTCTTC
TRBV5-1	TRBD1	-	TRBJ2-2	CASSITTTGLNTGELFF	TGCGCCAGCAGCATAACAACGACAGGGCTCAACACCGGGGAGCTGTTTTTT
TRBV5-1	-	-	TRBJ1-1	CASSTQGGNTEAFF	TGCGCCAGCAGCACCCAGGGCGGGAATACTGAAGCTTTCTTT
TRBV19	TRBD2	-	TRBJ2-3	CASSIGSAGGPGDTQYF	TGTGCCAGTAGTATAGGTTCGGCGGGAGGGCCAGGGGATACGCAGTATTTT
TRBV9	TRBD2	-	TRBJ2-5	CASSLRLAGGPGETQYF	TGTGCCAGCAGCCTTCGACTAGCGGGAGGCCCGGGGGAGACCCAGTACTTC
TRBV27	-	few	TRBJ2-1	CASSSNARSEQFF	TGTGCCAGCAGCTCCAACGCTAGGAGTGAGCAGTTCTTC
TRBV18	-	-	TRBJ1-5	CASSGGRTGQPQHF	TGTGCCAGCTCGGGGGGGCGGACGGGGCAGCCCCAGCATTTT
TRBV7-2	TRBD2	-	TRBJ2-3	CASSQGHAGGENTQYF	TGTGCCAGCAGCCAAGGGCACGCGGGAGGGGAGAATACGCAGTATTTT
TRBV7-2	-	many	TRBJ1-5	CASSLQNNQPQHF	TGTGCCAGCAGCTTACAGAACAATCAGCCCCAGCATTTT
TRBV18	-	few	TRBJ2-1	CASSPESGFSYNEQFF	TGTGCCAGCTCACCCGAAAGCGGGTTCTCCTACAATGAGCAGTTCTTC
TRBV7-3	-	-	TRBJ2-7	CASSLGGGPYEQYF	TGTGCCAGCAGCTTAGGGGGGGGCCCCTACGAGCAGTACTTC
TRBV19	TRBD1	few	TRBJ2-7	CASRDRDSPYEQYF	TGTGCCAGTAGGGACCGGGACAGCCCCTACGAGCAGTACTTC
TRBV19	-	-	TRBJ2-2	CASSIPRGGGNNRELFF	TGTGCCAGTAGTATCCCCCGAGGAGGTGGGAACAACAGGGAGCTGTTTTTT
TRBV19	TRBD1	-	TRBJ2-7	CASSVRGRDEQYF	TGTGCCAGTAGTGTCAGGGGGCGGGACGAGCAGTACTTC
TRBV13	TRBD1	-	TRBJ1-5	CASSPGQGSQPQHF	TGTGCCAGCAGCCCGGGACAGGGCAGTCAGCCCCAGCATTTT
TRBV10-3	-	-	TRBJ2-7	CAISDLGSMHYEQYF	TGTGCCATCAGTGACCTTGGGAGTATGCACTACGAGCAGTACTTC
TRBV4-2	TRBD1	-	TRBJ1-4	CASSPRGGQGNEKLFF	TGTGCCAGCAGCCCTAGGGGGGGACAGGGGAATGAAAAACTGTTTTTT
TRBV2	TRBD1	-	TRBJ1-3	CASSGGQAIYF	TGTGCCAGCAGTGGGGGACAGGCCATATATTTT
TRBV30	-	once	TRBJ2-5	CAWRRIGQQETQYF	TGTGCCTGGAGGCGGATCGGCCAACAAGAGACCCAGTACTTC
TRBV5-6	TRBD2	-	TRBJ2-3	CASSLLASGSWDTQYF	TGTGCCAGCAGCTTGTTGGCTAGCGGGAGTTGGGATACGCAGTATTTT
TRBV4-3	-	once	TRBJ2-1	CASSQDNRGSYNEQFF	TGCGCCAGCAGCCAAGATAATAGGGGCTCCTACAATGAGCAGTTCTTC
TRBV7-9	TRBD2	-	TRBJ2-7	CASSRPGLGYEQYF	TGTGCCAGCAGCCGCCCGGGACTAGGCTACGAGCAGTACTTC
TRBV6-5	TRBD2	once	TRBJ2-7	CASSPSGRQNEQYF	TGTGCCAGCAGTCCAAGCGGGAGGCAGAACGAGCAGTACTTC